This T cell receptor beta chain emerged from a study of blood T cell repertoires in COVID-19. Overall study: From the United States, Italy and Spain came samples of acute and convalescent COVID-19. T cells, B-cell-depleted T cells, or PBMCs supplied cDNA or gDNA.

Sequencing was performed with immunoSEQ multiplex PCR; in TCRdb, only in-frame clones are kept and a portion is missing. The repertoire holds some 150,000 clones, with approximately 86% as singletons. Germline CDR1 reads SEHNR; CDR2 reads FQNEAQ (reference sequence). V trimming: 1 base; J trimming: 5 bases; junction bases outside the gene matches: 4. CDR3 length: 15 residues. This sequence joins TRBV7-9 and TRBJ2-1; 8 nucleotides line up with TRBD2. Sequenced: peripheral blood. This clonotype was sampled from a woman older than 75 in a cohort sampled during active or convalescent COVID-19. The CDR3 sequence: CASSLDPGGHNEQFF. CDR3 in DNA: TGTGCCAGCAGCTTAGATCCGGGAGGGCACAATGAGCAGTTCTTC.